These 27 T cell receptor beta chains were all obtained from the same sample, sequenced in a study of OX40 agonist ivuxolimab in advanced cancers. Assay: immunoSEQ multiplex PCR; the TCRdb copy retains only in-frame clones and omits some. The table lists 48,000 or so clones, roughly 86% of them singletons. Specimen: CD4+ or CD8+ T cells sorted from blood, collected in a trial of the OX40 agonist ivuxolimab. The receptors were gathered from an adult with an advanced solid tumor such as melanoma, head and neck, liver or kidney cancer.

The genes are TRBV5-1 and TRBJ1-3; D might be TRBD1 (5 bases). Trimming left V 5 bases short and J 4 bases short, with 13 bases between. Per germline, CDR1 SGHRS and CDR2 YFSETQ. The CDR3 is made up of 14 amino acids. CDR3 coding DNA: TGCGCCAGCAGATTGAGGGGTACCGGAAACACCATATATTTT. Translation gives CASRLRGTGNTIYF.

The J gene is TRBJ1-1, the V gene TRBV7-9; no clear D gene. The CDR3 spans 14 residues. CDR1 and CDR2 from the germline V gene are SEHNR and FQNEAQ (reference sequence). Deletions cut 0 bases from V and 8 bases from J, with 13 bases between. The CDR3 coding sequence is TGTGCCAGCAGCTTAGCAGGACCCCCTGCGGAAGCTTTCTTT. Translation gives CASSLAGPPAEAFF. The full variable domain, in which reference TRBV7-9 and TRBJ1-1 provide the parts outside the CDR3, is DTGVSQNPRHKITKRGQNVTFRCDPISEHNRLYWYRQTLGQGPEFLTYFQNEAQLEKSRLLSDRFSAERPKGSFSTLEIQRTEQGDSAMYLCASSLAGPPAEAFFGQGTRLTVV.

The genes are TRBV19 and TRBJ2-4; TRBD1 is a possible D gene (6 bases). This CDR3 has 16 amino acids. The ends were cut back, 6 bases at V and 3 bases at J, with 18 bases in the middle. Germline loops: CDR1 LNHDA, CDR2 SQIVND (reference sequence). The CDR3 sequence: CASSANRVGDKNIQYF. The CDR3 region has the DNA TGTGCCAGTAGCGCTAACAGGGTAGGAGACAAAAACATTCAGTACTTC. Full variable domain (rest looked up from reference TRBV19 and TRBJ2-4): DGGITQSPKYLFRKEGQNVTLSCEQNLNHDAMYWYRQDPGQGLRLIYYSQIVNDFQKGDIAEGYSVSREKKESFPLTVTSAQKNPTAFYLCASSANRVGDKNIQYFGAGTRLSVL.

The chain uses TRBV11-3 and TRBJ2-7; a weak D match, TRBD1 (6 bases). The V end was cut by 2 bases, the J end by 6 bases, with 26 bases between. The CDR3 totals 18 residues. Germline values: CDR1 SGHNT, CDR2 YENEEA. This CDR3 is CASSLKHGGPGQIGEQYF. CDR3 DNA: TGTGCCAGCAGCTTAAAACATGGCGGACCGGGACAAATTGGCGAGCAGTACTTC.

CDR3 coding DNA: TGTGCCAGCAGCCAAGTCAACGCGGGCCCCTACGAGCAGTACTTC. Protein product: CASSQVNAGPYEQYF. The genes are TRBV14 and TRBJ2-7; possibly TRBD2 for D (5 bases). The CDR3 has 15 amino acids. Germline loops: CDR1 SGHDN, CDR2 FVKESK. V lost 1 base and J lost 2, with 12 bases in between.

J is TRBJ2-1 and V is TRBV7-2; 10 nucleotides agree with TRBD2. The CDR3 has 17 residues. Trimming cost V 5 bases and J 4 bases; bases outside gene matches: 11. Looked up from germline, CDR1 is SGHTA and CDR2 is FQGNSA. In nucleotides, the CDR3 is TGTGCCAGCAGCGCAGTTAGCGGGAGGCCTCCTTACAATGAGCAGTTCTTC. Residues: CASSAVSGRPPYNEQFF.

V usage is TRBV7-3 and J usage is TRBJ1-1, with D unclear. CDR3 length: 13 residues. V shed 0 bases and J shed 1 base, with 3 bases lying between them. CDR1 is SGHTA and CDR2 is FQGTGA in the germline V gene. This chain's CDR3 is CASSLTPNTEAFF. The CDR3 DNA reads TGTGCCAGCAGCTTAACCCCGAACACTGAAGCTTTCTTT.

The rearrangement links TRBV6-5 to TRBJ2-1; 10 bases agree with TRBD2. Losses at the gene ends were 5 bases for V and 4 bases for J; bases not matched to a gene: 2. Germline V CDR1 and CDR2: MNHEY, SVGAGI. The CDR3 has 14 residues. Here the CDR3 DNA reads TGTGCCAGCAGTAGCGGGGGGGATTACAATGAGCAGTTCTTC. The encoded protein is CASSSGGDYNEQFF.

The chain links TRBV10-3 to TRBJ1-5; the match to TRBD1 covers 8 bases. V lost 4 bases to trimming and J lost 0 bases; unmatched junction nucleotides: 8. CDR1 is ENHRY, CDR2 SYGVKD, per germline. This CDR3 is 17 amino acids long. The CDR3 protein is CAISATGALYSNQPQHF. In DNA form, the CDR3 reads TGTGCCATCAGTGCGACAGGGGCCCTCTATAGCAATCAGCCCCAGCATTTT.

CDR3: CASSSVPRLAGVLYNEQFF. The CDR3 DNA sequence: TGCGCCAGCAGCTCTGTTCCTCGACTAGCGGGGGTACTTTACAATGAGCAGTTCTTC. The J gene is TRBJ2-1, the V gene TRBV5-1, with 12 bases matching TRBD2. Looked up from germline, CDR1 is SGHRS and CDR2 is YFSETQ. The junction had 14 bases not matched to a gene; V was cut back by 3 bases and J by 4 bases. The CDR3 covers 19 residues.

J is TRBJ1-1 and V is TRBV6-5; the D is unclear. CDR3 length equals 14 residues. Germline CDR1 MNHEY, CDR2 SVGAGI. The V end lost 0 bases, the J end lost 4 bases, and 9 bases lay between the germline ends. The CDR3 region is CASSYSIKGTEAFF. The CDR3 DNA follows: TGTGCCAGCAGTTACTCGATCAAGGGCACTGAAGCTTTCTTT.

This chain connects TRBV5-1 to TRBJ2-3; unclear D gene. V gave up 2 bases and J gave up 3 bases, with 10 bases separating them. The CDR3 has 14 residues. Germline V gene lookup returns CDR1 SGHRS and CDR2 YFSETQ. CDR3 residues: CASSFTAWTDTQYF. CDR3 coding DNA: TGCGCCAGCAGCTTTACAGCGTGGACAGATACGCAGTATTTT.

Here the CDR3 reads CASSGGQGPPYNEQFF. In DNA, the CDR3 is TGTGCCAGCAGCGGAGGACAGGGCCCCCCCTACAATGAGCAGTTCTTC. The chain employs TRBV9 and TRBJ2-1; 8 bases map to TRBD1. This CDR3 has 16 residues. Germline V gene lookup returns CDR1 SGDLS and CDR2 YYNGEE. J was trimmed by 2 bases and V by 3 bases; bases with no gene match: 7.

V and J are TRBV4-3 and TRBJ2-1; 9 positions agree with TRBD2. Germline CDR1 LGHNA, CDR2 YSLEER. The ends lost 0 bases at V and 9 bases at J; junction bases unmatched: 6. The CDR3 is 15 amino acids. The CDR3 sequence is CASSQELREGGEQFF. The CDR3 DNA sequence: TGCGCCAGCAGCCAAGAGTTGCGGGAGGGGGGTGAGCAGTTCTTC.

The chain carries TRBV18 and TRBJ2-7; D may be TRBD2 (6 bases). V gave up 2 bases and J gave up 7 bases, with 12 bases separating them. The CDR3 length is 13 residues. Germline CDR1 and CDR2: KGHSH and LQKENI. The CDR3 DNA follows: TGTGCCAGCTCACCAGCGGGAATAAGGGAGCAGTACTTC. Translation: CASSPAGIREQYF.

The chain uses TRBV4-1 and TRBJ2-3; 8 bases are shared with TRBD2. The CDR3 runs 15 residues. Germline V lookup: CDR1 MGHRA, CDR2 YSYEKL. Trimming removed 5 bases from V and 5 bases from J; junction bases left unmatched: 9. The CDR3 bases are TGCGCCAGCAGCTACAGGACTAGCCTCAGAGATACGCAGTATTTT. Its translation is CASSYRTSLRDTQYF.

The chain links TRBV7-2 to TRBJ1-3, with D possibly being TRBD1 (6 bases). The V gene's germline CDR1 is SGHTA and CDR2 FQGNSA. The CDR3 consists of 15 residues. V was shortened by 5 bases and J by 4 bases, with 15 bases between the two germline ends. Here the CDR3 reads CASSSQQGGGNTIYF. Written as DNA, the CDR3 is TGTGCCAGCAGCAGTCAACAGGGAGGCGGAAACACCATATATTTT.

The chain joins TRBV19 to TRBJ2-6, with TRBD1 matching over 9 bases. The V and J ends lost 6 bases and 0 bases, in that order; junction bases with no gene match: 12. Germline CDR1 LNHDA, CDR2 SQIVND (reference sequence). The CDR3 loop spans 19 amino acids. CDR3 nucleotides: TGTGCCAGTAGCCTCGACGGGACAGGGTTAACCTCTGGGGCCAACGTCCTGACTTTC. Translated: CASSLDGTGLTSGANVLTF.

This clone was seen a single time. This chain connects TRBV19 to TRBJ2-1; TRBD1 matches at 9 bases. This CDR3 comprises 16 residues. The V segment lost 0 bases and the J segment 5 bases; nucleotides outside the gene matches: 5. Germline V CDR1 and CDR2: LNHDA, SQIVND (reference sequence). CDR3 nucleotide sequence: TGTGCCAGTAGTATAGACAGGACAGGGGCAAACAATGAGCAGTTCTTC. Translating gives CASSIDRTGANNEQFF. Looking up the rest from reference TRBV19 and TRBJ2-1 gives the full variable domain: DGGITQSPKYLFRKEGQNVTLSCEQNLNHDAMYWYRQDPGQGLRLIYYSQIVNDFQKGDIAEGYSVSREKKESFPLTVTSAQKNPTAFYLCASSIDRTGANNEQFFGPGTRLTVL.

The V call is TRBV7-9, the J call TRBJ2-7, with unresolved D. The CDR3 has 12 residues. The ends were cut back, 2 bases at V and 5 bases at J, with 7 bases in the middle. CDR1 is SEHNR and CDR2 is FQNEAQ in the germline V gene (reference sequence). Written as DNA, the CDR3 is TGTGCCAGCAGCTTAAGTGGAGACGAGCAGTACTTC. This codes for CASSLSGDEQYF.

This chain uses TRBV27 with TRBJ2-5; 7 bases align to TRBD2. The germline gives CDR1 MNHEY, CDR2 SMNVEV (reference sequence). J lost 2 bases, V lost 10 bases, and 10 bases had no gene match. The CDR3 runs to 14 residues. The CDR3 here is CATRPWEGQETQYF. The CDR3 nucleotides are TGTGCCACCCGGCCATGGGAGGGTCAAGAGACCCAGTACTTC.

The rearrangement links TRBV14 to TRBJ1-6; D uncertain. Germline lookup yields CDR1 SGHDN and CDR2 FVKESK. This CDR3 comprises 13 residues. V dropped 6 bases and J dropped 10 bases, with 13 bases sitting between them. CDR3 DNA: TGTGCCAGCAGGTACGGGGTTGGATCACCCCTCCACTTT. Protein sequence: CASRYGVGSPLHF.

This chain connects TRBV11-2 to TRBJ1-1, with D tentatively TRBD1 (6 bases). Germline-derived CDR1 and CDR2 are SGHAT and FQNNGV. The ends were cut back, 7 bases at V and 1 base at J, with 10 bases in the middle. The CDR3 covers 13 residues. The CDR3 nucleotides read TGTGCCAGCATCGGACAGCAGAACACTGAAGCTTTCTTT. This encodes CASIGQQNTEAFF. Full variable domain (remainder filled in from reference TRBV11-2 and TRBJ1-1): EAGVAQSPRYKIIEKRQSVAFWCNPISGHATLYWYQQILGQGPKLLIQFQNNGVVDDSQLPKDRFSAERLKGVDSTLKIQPAKLEDSAVYLCASIGQQNTEAFFGQGTRLTVV.

The chain carries TRBV30 and TRBJ1-1; TRBD1 might be the D (5 bases). Trimming removed 1 base at V and 1 base at J, with 7 bases between. Germline values: CDR1 GTSNPN, CDR2 SVGIG (reference sequence). This CDR3 region has 13 residues. In nucleotides, the CDR3 is TGTGCCTGGAGTGGTCAGGGGAACACTGAAGCTTTCTTT. Amino acids: CAWSGQGNTEAFF.

This chain joins TRBV7-9 and TRBJ2-1; D might be TRBD1 or TRBD2, each matching 5 bases. Germline CDR1 is SEHNR and CDR2 is FQNEAQ (reference sequence). V lost 0 bases and J 6 bases, leaving 24 bases between the germline ends. This CDR3 spans 19 amino acids. DNA for the CDR3: TGTGCCAGCAGCTTAGCTGGTCCCCCGACATGGCCGGGGACCAATGAGCAGTTCTTC. Its protein product is CASSLAGPPTWPGTNEQFF.

The V call is TRBV4-1, the J call TRBJ1-1, with 7 bases aligning to TRBD1. Looked up from germline, CDR1 is MGHRA and CDR2 is YSYEKL. The CDR3 contains 16 residues. The V segment lost 0 bases and the J segment 7 bases; nucleotides outside the gene matches: 11. CDR3: CASSQDRRGGIIEAFF. The CDR3 region has the DNA TGCGCCAGCAGCCAAGATCGCAGGGGGGGCATTATTGAAGCTTTCTTT.

V gene TRBV5-8 combines with J gene TRBJ2-3; D remains unclear. The CDR3 runs to 12 residues. Germline values: CDR1 SGHTS, CDR2 YDEGEE. Trimming took 0 bases from V and 5 from J, leaving 4 bases between them. For the CDR3, the DNA is TGTGCCAGCAGCTTGGTAAGAGATACGCAGTATTTT. It translates to CASSLVRDTQYF.